One and the same sample provided the 30 T cell receptor beta chains below, sequenced in a study of T cells expressing NK-cell markers. Each CDR3 protein gets one entry in TCRdb, which reprocessed the 5' RACE reads and gives no DNA. The listing contains approximately 420,000 distinct CDR3 sequences. Sequenced sample: blood T cells: a sorted CD56 or NKG2C T cell subset, CD4+ or CD8+ T cells, or bulk PBMC T cells (not recorded which). The origin of the receptors is a woman aged 45-65 years in good health.

V and J are TRBV6-1 and TRBJ2-2; TCRdb proposes TRBD2, but this gene call is untestable without DNA. Germline assignment: CDR1 MNHNS and CDR2 SASEGT. The CDR3 covers 18 residues. The CDR3 is CASSESLAGSANTGELFF.

The J gene is TRBJ2-5, the V gene TRBV14; TCRdb indicates TRBD1, and absent DNA this call remains unverified. This CDR3 is built from 15 residues. CDR1 is SGHDN and CDR2 is FVKESK in the germline V gene. The CDR3 loop is CASSPTGGRRETQYF. The full variable domain, its missing parts supplied by reference TRBV14 and TRBJ2-5, is EAGVTQFPSHSVIEKGQTVTLRCDPISGHDNLYWYRRVMGKEIKFLLHFVKESKQDESGMPNNRFLAERTGGTYSTLKVQPAELEDSGVYFCASSPTGGRRETQYFGPGTRLLVL.

V and J are TRBV12-3 or TRBV12-4 and TRBJ2-5; TCRdb outputs TRBD1, but without DNA this stays unchecked. The CDR3 spans 15 residues. The chain's CDR3 is CASSLAGGWKETQYF.

The chain combines TRBV11-3 with TRBJ2-5. The CDR3 consists of 13 residues. Per germline, CDR1 SGHNT and CDR2 YENEEA. The CDR3 loop is CASSWRQKETQYF.

The chain uses TRBV5-1 and TRBJ2-1; as DNA is missing, the TRBD2 call by TCRdb cannot be tested. The CDR3 is made up of 16 amino acids. Germline V lookup: CDR1 SGHRS, CDR2 YFSETQ. The CDR3 loop reads CASSSRRGEREWRQFF.

The J gene is TRBJ2-1, the V gene TRBV10-3; TCRdb picks TRBD2, but there is no DNA to check that call. Germline V gene data show CDR1 as ENHRY and CDR2 as SYGVKD. The CDR3 contains 12 residues. The CDR3: CAIRLADNEQFF.

The chain uses TRBV28 and TRBJ1-2; TCRdb reports TRBD1, a call that lacks DNA to check it against. The CDR3 is 15 amino acids. Germline V CDR1 and CDR2: MDHEN, SYDVKM. This CDR3 reads CASSFEDRDYGGYTF.

This CDR3 reads CASSLGQDPEIYGYTF. The V and J genes are TRBV5-6 and TRBJ1-2; as DNA is missing, the TRBD1 call by TCRdb cannot be tested. Germline lookup yields CDR1 SGHDT and CDR2 YYEEEE. CDR3 length: 16 residues.

The V and J genes are TRBV20-1 and TRBJ1-1. There are 13 residues in the CDR3. Germline V CDR1 and CDR2: DFQATT, SNEGSKA (reference sequence). CDR3 protein: CSAGPDVVNRAFF.

The V and J genes are TRBV7-8 and TRBJ2-7; without DNA, the TCRdb call of TRBD2 cannot be checked. This CDR3 is 18 amino acids long. Germline loops: CDR1 SGHVS, CDR2 FQNEAQ. CDR3 residues: CASSLWTSGSSFPHEQYF.

V gene TRBV18 combines with J gene TRBJ1-1. This CDR3 is built from 14 residues. CDR1 and CDR2 (germline): KGHSH, LQKENI. The CDR3 is CASSPGGGGTEAFF.

The chain couples TRBV20-1 to TRBJ2-5; TCRdb picks TRBD1, but there is no DNA to check that call. Germline V lookup: CDR1 DFQATT, CDR2 SNEGSKA (reference sequence). This CDR3 comprises 14 residues. The CDR3 sequence: CSAIDRQGQETQYF.

J is TRBJ1-2 and V is TRBV27; with no DNA, the TCRdb D assignment of TRBD1 cannot be verified. The V gene's germline CDR1 is MNHEY and CDR2 SMNVEV (reference sequence). The CDR3 totals 13 residues. The CDR3 spells CASSFNRGSGYTF.

The chain employs TRBV15 and TRBJ2-7; TCRdb's D gene call, TRBD1, goes unchecked for lack of DNA. CDR1 and CDR2 from the germline V gene are LNHNV and YYDKDF (reference sequence). This CDR3 spans 14 amino acids. The chain's CDR3 is CASSGDSTPYEQYF.

The V call is TRBV24-1, the J call TRBJ2-1; TCRdb lists TRBD2, though no DNA is available to test this call. Looked up from germline, CDR1 is KGHDR and CDR2 is SFDVKD. The CDR3 runs 15 residues. Here the CDR3 reads CATSEKSGRSNEQFF.

This rearrangement joins TRBV7-2 to TRBJ2-1; the TCRdb call, TRBD1, lacks DNA for checking. The CDR3 is made up of 17 amino acids. The V gene's germline CDR1 is SGHTA and CDR2 FQGNSA. CDR3: CASSLDIPGNLNNEQFF. Full variable domain (rest looked up from reference TRBV7-2 and TRBJ2-1): GAGVSQSPSNKVTEKGKDVELRCDPISGHTALYWYRQSLGQGLEFLIYFQGNSAPDKSGLPSDRFSAERTGGSVSTLTIQRTQQEDSAVYLCASSLDIPGNLNNEQFFGPGTRLTVL.

V gene TRBV3-1 combines with J gene TRBJ1-1. The germline V gene has CDR1 LGHDT and CDR2 YNNKEL (reference sequence). The CDR3 totals 13 residues. CDR3 sequence: CASSQDFKKEAFF.

This chain uses TRBV18 with TRBJ2-2; TCRdb outputs TRBD2, but without DNA this stays unchecked. CDR1 KGHSH and CDR2 LQKENI come from the germline V gene. This CDR3 comprises 18 residues. The chain's CDR3 is CASSPLTSGRANTGELFF. Full variable domain (missing parts from reference TRBV18 and TRBJ2-2): NAGVMQNPRHLVRRRGQEARLRCSPMKGHSHVYWYRQLPEEGLKFMVYLQKENIIDESGMPKERFSAEFPKEGPSILRIQQVVRGDSAAYFCASSPLTSGRANTGELFFGEGSRLTVL.

V is TRBV24-1 and J is TRBJ2-3; TCRdb's assignment of TRBD1 cannot be checked, as there is no DNA. The germline gives CDR1 KGHDR, CDR2 SFDVKD. The CDR3 loop spans 15 amino acids. The CDR3 loop is CATRSRLTGADTQYF.

The rearrangement joins TRBV4-1 to TRBJ2-5; TCRdb proposes TRBD2, but this gene call is untestable without DNA. This CDR3 comprises 15 residues. Germline assignment: CDR1 MGHRA and CDR2 YSYEKL. CDR3 amino acids: CASSSLAGPQETQYF.

The J gene is TRBJ1-1, the V gene TRBV9; TCRdb indicates TRBD1, and absent DNA this call remains unverified. CDR1 is SGDLS, CDR2 YYNGEE, per germline. The CDR3 loop spans 12 amino acids. The CDR3 sequence is CASSEAGLAAFF.

V and J are TRBV9 and TRBJ1-2. The CDR3 totals 14 residues. CDR1 is SGDLS and CDR2 is YYNGEE in the germline V gene. The chain's CDR3 is CASSVGRIPYGYTF. The entire variable domain, with the rest obtained from reference TRBV9 and TRBJ1-2, is as follows: DSGVTQTPKHLITATGQRVTLRCSPRSGDLSVYWYQQSLDQGLQFLIQYYNGEERAKGNILERFSAQQFPDLHSELNLSSLELGDSALYFCASSVGRIPYGYTFGSGTRLTVV.

V is TRBV20-1 and J is TRBJ2-1; TCRdb's assignment of TRBD2 cannot be checked, as there is no DNA. Germline V gene lookup returns CDR1 DFQATT and CDR2 SNEGSKA (reference sequence). This CDR3 has 15 residues. The CDR3 loop is CSTGPLAGGGNEQFF.

The rearrangement links TRBV20-1 to TRBJ2-1. The CDR3 loop spans 12 amino acids. Germline V gene lookup returns CDR1 DFQATT and CDR2 SNEGSKA (reference sequence). This CDR3 is CSARVVGSEQFF.

The rearrangement links TRBV29-1 to TRBJ1-1. Germline lookup yields CDR1 SQVTM and CDR2 ANQGSEA. The CDR3 has 13 amino acids. CDR3 amino acids: CSIGMGFNTEAFF.

The chain combines TRBV7-2 with TRBJ2-5; TCRdb returns TRBD1, unconfirmable since there is no DNA. Germline CDR1 and CDR2: SGHTA and FQGNSA. This CDR3 contains 17 residues. CDR3 region: CASSPGGGGARQETQYF.

The rearrangement links TRBV6-1 to TRBJ2-4; TCRdb gives TRBD1 as the D gene, but with no DNA this cannot be confirmed. Germline-derived CDR1 and CDR2 are MNHNS and SASEGT. CDR3 size: 17 residues. This CDR3 reads CASSSPGRGATKNIQYF.

The chain couples TRBV10-1 to TRBJ2-7. Germline V gives CDR1 WNHNN, CDR2 SYGVQD (reference sequence). The CDR3 length is 12 residues. The CDR3 spells CASSGESYEQYF.

The chain has TRBV20-1 and TRBJ2-3; TCRdb's D call of TRBD1 is untestable without DNA. The V gene's germline CDR1 is DFQATT and CDR2 SNEGSKA (reference sequence). The CDR3 covers 14 residues. The CDR3 loop is CSAEGGEIADTQYF.

This chain links TRBV6-5 with TRBJ2-1. The germline V gene has CDR1 MNHEY and CDR2 SVGAGI. The CDR3 length is 12 residues. CDR3 in amino acids: CASSQTVDEQFF.